A selection of T cell receptor beta chains follows, all from one sample in a study of cytotoxic CD8 clonotypes in ibrutinib-treated CLL. Repertoires were generated with immunoSEQ multiplex PCR, while TCRdb's copy carries only in-frame clones and drops some. Seen here are 80,000 to 95,000 clones, around 79% observed once, and the top ten hold roughly 5%. The specimen comprised PBMCs, sampled after 12 months of ibrutinib treatment. The source is a human donor with chronic lymphocytic leukemia. Both conserved end residues are part of each CDR3. The D gene is left open where the match is weak. Clone sizes are given selectively: once, few, many, or a class where the clone is expanded.

v_call: TRBV7-3
j_call: TRBJ2-3
clone_size: -
d_call: TRBD1
cdr3_nt: TGTGCCAGCAGCTTAACAGGGGGCCTCACAGATACGCAGTATTTT
cdr3_aa: CASSLTGGLTDTQYF

v_call: TRBV6-6
j_call: TRBJ2-2
clone_size: -
d_call: -
cdr3_nt: TGTGCCAGCAGTTACTCGGGTGCAAGGCGGACTCCCGCGTTTTTT
cdr3_aa: CASSYSGARRTPAFF

v_call: TRBV30
j_call: TRBJ2-5
clone_size: -
d_call: -
cdr3_nt: TGTGCCTGGAGTGTGGGCGTCACCCAGTACTTC
cdr3_aa: CAWSVGVTQYF

v_call: TRBV10-3
j_call: TRBJ2-3
clone_size: once
d_call: TRBD2
cdr3_nt: TGTGCCATCAGTGAGCCAGCGGGAGTGGGTACGCAGTATTTT
cdr3_aa: CAISEPAGVGTQYF

v_call: TRBV28
j_call: TRBJ2-1
clone_size: -
d_call: TRBD2
cdr3_nt: TGTGCCAGCAACATGGGGCTGGGAGGGCTAAGCTCCTACAATGAGCAGTTCTTC
cdr3_aa: CASNMGLGGLSSYNEQFF

v_call: TRBV27
j_call: TRBJ2-5
clone_size: -
d_call: -
cdr3_nt: TGTGCCAGCAGTTTATTTAGCGCGCAAGAGACCCAGTACTTC
cdr3_aa: CASSLFSAQETQYF

v_call: TRBV15
j_call: TRBJ2-1
clone_size: -
d_call: -
cdr3_nt: TGTGCCACCAGCAGAGATGCGGGAAACTACAATGAGCAGTTCTTC
cdr3_aa: CATSRDAGNYNEQFF

v_call: TRBV2
j_call: TRBJ2-5
clone_size: medium-sized
d_call: TRBD1
cdr3_nt: TGTGCCAGCAGTCCACAGGGGTCCGGGGAGACCCAGTACTTC
cdr3_aa: CASSPQGSGETQYF

v_call: TRBV30
j_call: TRBJ2-5
clone_size: few
d_call: -
cdr3_nt: TGTGCCTGGACCCCTCCCGGCCGGGAGACCCAGTACTTC
cdr3_aa: CAWTPPGRETQYF

v_call: TRBV5-4
j_call: TRBJ1-1
clone_size: -
d_call: -
cdr3_nt: TGTGCCAGCAGCTTGGATCCAGGGCGTACGTTGGGCACTGAAGCTTTCTTT
cdr3_aa: CASSLDPGRTLGTEAFF

v_call: TRBV19
j_call: TRBJ2-7
clone_size: -
d_call: TRBD1
cdr3_nt: TGTGCCAGTAGACCGGGACAGGGGGGGTACGAGCAGTACTTC
cdr3_aa: CASRPGQGGYEQYF

v_call: TRBV19
j_call: TRBJ2-1
clone_size: -
d_call: -
cdr3_nt: TGTGCCAGTAGCACATGGGGGCAGGGGGGATACAATGAGCAGTTCTTC
cdr3_aa: CASSTWGQGGYNEQFF

v_call: TRBV28
j_call: TRBJ2-5
clone_size: -
d_call: -
cdr3_nt: TGTGCCAGCCGCCCGGCCGGGGGGCCGGGGGAGACCCAGTACTTC
cdr3_aa: CASRPAGGPGETQYF

v_call: TRBV25-1
j_call: TRBJ1-2
clone_size: -
d_call: -
cdr3_nt: TGTGCCAGCAGTGAATATAGTTCTCAGGACTATGGCTACACCTTC
cdr3_aa: CASSEYSSQDYGYTF

v_call: TRBV5-1
j_call: TRBJ2-3
clone_size: -
d_call: -
cdr3_nt: TGCGCCAGCAGCTTGGGGGCTCATTCGGGGGTTGGCACAGATACGCAGTATTTT
cdr3_aa: CASSLGAHSGVGTDTQYF

v_call: TRBV28
j_call: TRBJ2-1
clone_size: -
d_call: -
cdr3_nt: TGTGCCAGCAGCCCCTGGCGGGGCGAGCACAATGAGCAGTTCTTC
cdr3_aa: CASSPWRGEHNEQFF

v_call: TRBV9
j_call: TRBJ2-4
clone_size: -
d_call: -
cdr3_nt: TGTGCCAGCAGCGTAGAACCTCAAAACATTCAGTACTTC
cdr3_aa: CASSVEPQNIQYF

v_call: TRBV7-3
j_call: TRBJ2-1
clone_size: -
d_call: -
cdr3_nt: TGTGCCAGCAGCCCAGCGGAGGGGGCCTACAATGAGCAGTTCTTC
cdr3_aa: CASSPAEGAYNEQFF

v_call: TRBV6-4
j_call: TRBJ2-3
clone_size: -
d_call: -
cdr3_nt: TGTGCCAGCAGTGAGGGGTGGGACAGCACAGATACGCAGTATTTT
cdr3_aa: CASSEGWDSTDTQYF

v_call: TRBV7-3
j_call: TRBJ2-2
clone_size: few
d_call: -
cdr3_nt: TGTGCCAGCAGCTTAGACGGGAACACCGGGGAGCTGTTTTTT
cdr3_aa: CASSLDGNTGELFF

v_call: TRBV25-1
j_call: TRBJ2-7
clone_size: -
d_call: TRBD2
cdr3_nt: TGTGCCAGCAGTGAATCCGGGAGGTGGCCCTACGAGCAGTACTTC
cdr3_aa: CASSESGRWPYEQYF

v_call: TRBV18
j_call: TRBJ2-3
clone_size: -
d_call: TRBD1
cdr3_nt: TGTGCCAGCTCACCCGGGACAGGTCCAGATACGCAGTATTTT
cdr3_aa: CASSPGTGPDTQYF

v_call: TRBV28
j_call: TRBJ1-2
clone_size: -
d_call: TRBD1
cdr3_nt: TGTGCCAGCAAAAGGACAGGGGCGGCCCTCTACACCTTC
cdr3_aa: CASKRTGAALYTF

v_call: TRBV10-3
j_call: TRBJ1-4
clone_size: -
d_call: TRBD1
cdr3_nt: TGTGCCATCAGTGACACGGGACAGCTAAATGAAAAACTGTTTTTT
cdr3_aa: CAISDTGQLNEKLFF

v_call: TRBV5-1
j_call: TRBJ1-1
clone_size: -
d_call: -
cdr3_nt: TGCGCCAGCAGCTTGGCCTGGGAGTCCCAAGCTTTCTTT
cdr3_aa: CASSLAWESQAFF

v_call: TRBV15
j_call: TRBJ2-1
clone_size: few
d_call: -
cdr3_nt: TGTGCCACCAGCATCGACGCGGGTGAGCAGTTCTTC
cdr3_aa: CATSIDAGEQFF

v_call: TRBV4-3
j_call: TRBJ1-4
clone_size: -
d_call: -
cdr3_nt: TGCGCCAGCAGCCCCTCCCCGGGCCGAAAACTGTTTTTT
cdr3_aa: CASSPSPGRKLFF

v_call: TRBV5-1
j_call: TRBJ2-4
clone_size: -
d_call: TRBD2
cdr3_nt: TGCGCCAGCCGCAAGGACAGGGGACTAGCGGTGGCGGCCAAAAACATTCAGTACTTC
cdr3_aa: CASRKDRGLAVAAKNIQYF

v_call: TRBV10-3
j_call: TRBJ1-6
clone_size: few
d_call: -
cdr3_nt: TGTGCCATCAGTGACGGGACACCGGGGAATTCACCCCTCCACTTT
cdr3_aa: CAISDGTPGNSPLHF

v_call: TRBV6-1
j_call: TRBJ2-3
clone_size: few
d_call: -
cdr3_nt: TGTGCCAGCCGGGCCCTGGGGTCAGATACGCAGTATTTT
cdr3_aa: CASRALGSDTQYF

v_call: TRBV5-1
j_call: TRBJ2-3
clone_size: -
d_call: TRBD1
cdr3_nt: TGCGCCAGCAGCTTGGGACAGGGGGCAGATACGCAGTATTTT
cdr3_aa: CASSLGQGADTQYF

v_call: TRBV28
j_call: TRBJ1-2
clone_size: -
d_call: TRBD1
cdr3_nt: TGTGCCAGCAGGGAAGGCGGGGACAGGGGGTACGGCTACACCTTC
cdr3_aa: CASREGGDRGYGYTF

v_call: TRBV6-4
j_call: TRBJ1-1
clone_size: -
d_call: -
cdr3_nt: TGTGCCAGCAGCCAGTGGCGGGGCACTGAAGCTTTCTTT
cdr3_aa: CASSQWRGTEAFF

v_call: TRBV7-8
j_call: TRBJ1-2
clone_size: -
d_call: TRBD1
cdr3_nt: TGTGCCAGCAGCCCGGGACAGGGGGCCACCTATGGCTACACCTTC
cdr3_aa: CASSPGQGATYGYTF

v_call: TRBV27
j_call: TRBJ2-2
clone_size: -
d_call: TRBD1
cdr3_nt: TGTGCCAGCAGTTTAGGAGCCCACAGGGGGCCGGGCACCGGGGAGCTGTTTTTT
cdr3_aa: CASSLGAHRGPGTGELFF

v_call: TRBV5-6
j_call: TRBJ2-1
clone_size: -
d_call: -
cdr3_nt: TGTGCCAGCAGCTGGGGCTCTTACTACAATGAGCAGTTCTTC
cdr3_aa: CASSWGSYYNEQFF

v_call: TRBV6-5
j_call: TRBJ2-2
clone_size: -
d_call: -
cdr3_nt: TGTGCCACCCGACCCTCGGGACCCCGTGGGGGGGAGCTGTTTTTT
cdr3_aa: CATRPSGPRGGELFF

v_call: TRBV2
j_call: TRBJ1-4
clone_size: -
d_call: -
cdr3_nt: TGTGCCAGCAGTGAAGGGGAGGGCGGCGGACTAAATGAAAAACTGTTTTTT
cdr3_aa: CASSEGEGGGLNEKLFF

v_call: TRBV29-1
j_call: TRBJ1-5
clone_size: -
d_call: TRBD1
cdr3_nt: TGCAGCGTTGGGGACAGGGGCAATCAGCCCCAGCATTTT
cdr3_aa: CSVGDRGNQPQHF

v_call: TRBV5-1
j_call: TRBJ2-7
clone_size: few
d_call: TRBD1
cdr3_nt: TGCGCCAGCACTCTTGCCCCAGGGGGCTACGAGCAGTACTTC
cdr3_aa: CASTLAPGGYEQYF

v_call: TRBV19
j_call: TRBJ1-6
clone_size: -
d_call: TRBD1
cdr3_nt: TGTGCCAGTAGTATCTGGGCGACAGGGGGAAATTCACCCCTCCACTTT
cdr3_aa: CASSIWATGGNSPLHF

v_call: TRBV2
j_call: TRBJ2-7
clone_size: -
d_call: TRBD2
cdr3_nt: TGTGCCAGCAGTCCCCGGGGAGCGGGAGGGGTCGAGCAGTACTTC
cdr3_aa: CASSPRGAGGVEQYF

v_call: TRBV5-1
j_call: TRBJ2-1
clone_size: -
d_call: TRBD1
cdr3_nt: TGCGCCAGCAGTCCCACGACAGGGGCGCAGTTCTTC
cdr3_aa: CASSPTTGAQFF

v_call: TRBV4-3
j_call: TRBJ1-4
clone_size: -
d_call: -
cdr3_nt: TGCGCCAGCAGCCAAGGGCAGGCAAGGGGGAATAATGAAAAACTGTTTTTT
cdr3_aa: CASSQGQARGNNEKLFF

v_call: TRBV11-2
j_call: TRBJ1-1
clone_size: -
d_call: TRBD1
cdr3_nt: TGTGCCAGCAGCCCACTGGAGGGGGCCATGAACACTGAAGCTTTCTTT
cdr3_aa: CASSPLEGAMNTEAFF

v_call: TRBV29-1
j_call: TRBJ1-1
clone_size: -
d_call: -
cdr3_nt: TGCAGCGTTGAAGATCAACTGGGAAACACTGAAGCTTTCTTT
cdr3_aa: CSVEDQLGNTEAFF

v_call: TRBV18
j_call: TRBJ2-1
clone_size: -
d_call: TRBD1
cdr3_nt: TGTGCCAGCTCACCCCCCCGGGGACAGGGTGATGAGCAGTTCTTC
cdr3_aa: CASSPPRGQGDEQFF

v_call: TRBV9
j_call: TRBJ1-5
clone_size: -
d_call: -
cdr3_nt: TGTGCCAGCAGCCCCGGGGCGGGATCCCCAAGTCAGCCCCAGCATTTT
cdr3_aa: CASSPGAGSPSQPQHF

v_call: TRBV6-5
j_call: TRBJ1-3
clone_size: -
d_call: -
cdr3_nt: TGTGCCACCCGGGGGGATTACTCTGGAAACACCATATATTTT
cdr3_aa: CATRGDYSGNTIYF

v_call: TRBV6-5
j_call: TRBJ2-7
clone_size: -
d_call: TRBD1
cdr3_nt: TGTGCCAGCAGGCGGGACAGGGCGAAGGGGGAGCAGTACTTC
cdr3_aa: CASRRDRAKGEQYF

v_call: TRBV7-3
j_call: TRBJ2-1
clone_size: -
d_call: TRBD2
cdr3_nt: TGTGCCAGCAGCTTATGGACTAGCGGGGAGGAGCAGTTCTTC
cdr3_aa: CASSLWTSGEEQFF

v_call: TRBV10-3
j_call: TRBJ1-4
clone_size: -
d_call: TRBD1
cdr3_nt: TGTGCCATCAGTGGACAGGGCGGAAAACTGTTTTTT
cdr3_aa: CAISGQGGKLFF

v_call: TRBV7-9
j_call: TRBJ2-1
clone_size: -
d_call: -
cdr3_nt: TGTGCCAGCAGCTTAGACGGGAGAGGCTACAATGAGCAGTTCTTC
cdr3_aa: CASSLDGRGYNEQFF

v_call: TRBV7-6
j_call: TRBJ2-2
clone_size: -
d_call: -
cdr3_nt: TGTGCCAGCAGCGAGGGCCCGGGGGTCGGGGAGCTGTTTTTT
cdr3_aa: CASSEGPGVGELFF